Each of the 27 T cell receptor beta chains below was sequenced from the same sample in a study of CD8+ T cells in alopecia areata. The sample's treatment: oral pan-JAK inhibitor, 5-10 mg twice daily. It was cDNA, reverse transcribed from extracted RNA, that served as the sequencing template. Sequencing was performed with immunoSEQ multiplex PCR; in TCRdb, only in-frame clones are kept and a portion is missing. The sample includes about 190,000 clones, 50% to 60% of them seen just once. The specimen comprised CD4+ T cells sorted from blood, sampled at week 4, from a patient treated with tofacitinib. Receptor source: a human donor with alopecia areata.

This clone was counted a few times. CDR3 protein: CAWSVSGDTQYF. CDR3 coding DNA: TGTGCCTGGAGTGTATCCGGGGATACGCAGTATTTT. The gene calls are TRBV30 and TRBJ2-3; D is ambiguous. The CDR3 is 12 amino acids. Germline V lookup: CDR1 GTSNPN, CDR2 SVGIG (reference sequence). Trimming left V 0 bases short and J 6 bases short, with 7 bases between.

CDR3 amino acids: CAWRSQANTEAFF. The CDR3 nucleotides are TGTGCCTGGAGGTCTCAGGCGAACACTGAAGCTTTCTTT. The chain combines TRBV30 with TRBJ1-1; D call uncertain. Between the trimmed V and J ends, which lost 3 bases and 1 base, there was a span of 9 bases. The CDR3 has 13 residues. Germline V gene lookup returns CDR1 GTSNPN and CDR2 SVGIG (reference sequence).

This chain links TRBV7-2 with TRBJ2-1, with 9 positions matching TRBD2. Germline CDR1 and CDR2: SGHTA and FQGNSA. V lost 4 bases to trimming and J lost 8 bases; unmatched junction nucleotides: 21. This CDR3 region has 19 residues. Here the CDR3 DNA reads TGTGCCAGCAGCTCCCGATCCCCTAATAGCGGGAGCCGCTCCTATGAGCAGTTCTTC. Its protein is CASSSRSPNSGSRSYEQFF.

V is TRBV5-1 and J is TRBJ1-1; maybe TRBD1 (5 bases). V was trimmed by 4 bases and J by 3 bases, leaving 10 bases between them. CDR3 length: 13 amino acids. Germline V gives CDR1 SGHRS, CDR2 YFSETQ. DNA for the CDR3: TGCGCCAGCAGCCCCCAGGGCCACACTGAAGCTTTCTTT. Residues: CASSPQGHTEAFF. The entire variable domain, with the rest obtained from reference TRBV5-1 and TRBJ1-1, is as follows: KAGVTQTPRYLIKTRGQQVTLSCSPISGHRSVSWYQQTPGQGLQFLFEYFSETQRNKGNFPGRFSGRQFSNSRSEMNVSTLELGDSALYLCASSPQGHTEAFFGQGTRLTVV.

The CDR3 is CASSLGRGWSTEAFF. CDR3 nucleotide sequence: TGTGCCAGCAGCTTAGGGCGGGGCTGGAGCACTGAAGCTTTCTTT. J is TRBJ1-1 and V is TRBV7-8; perhaps TRBD1 as D (5 bases). Trimming removed 1 base from V and 4 bases from J, with 13 bases in between. The CDR3 totals 15 residues. Germline V lookup: CDR1 SGHVS, CDR2 FQNEAQ.

This chain uses TRBV4-2 with TRBJ1-5; maybe TRBD1 (5 bases). Between the trimmed V and J ends, which lost 3 bases and 3 bases, there was a span of 12 bases. This CDR3 comprises 15 residues. CDR1 LGHNA and CDR2 YNFKEQ come from the germline V gene. The CDR3 region has the DNA TGTGCCAGCAGCCAGGACCCGGACACCAATCAGCCCCAGCATTTT. The encoded protein is CASSQDPDTNQPQHF.

This clone was detected once. This chain links TRBV29-1 with TRBJ2-1; TRBD2 aligns across 11 bases. Germline CDR1 SQVTM, CDR2 ANQGSEA. This CDR3 is built from 14 residues. V trimming: 6 bases; J trimming: 9 bases; junction bases outside the gene matches: 10. Here the CDR3 DNA reads TGCAGCGTCCCGGGACTAGCGGAGGCAGGTGAGCAGTTCTTC. Protein: CSVPGLAEAGEQFF.

The CDR3 is CSVVPGLHTVEQFF. The CDR3 DNA follows: TGCAGCGTTGTTCCGGGACTGCACACGGTTGAGCAGTTCTTC. The chain is built from TRBV29-1 and TRBJ2-1, with D maybe TRBD2 (6 bases). V was clipped by 4 bases and J by 9 bases, with 19 bases between them. Per the germline V gene, CDR1 is SQVTM and CDR2 is ANQGSEA. The CDR3 contains 14 residues.

The chain joins TRBV29-1 to TRBJ2-1, with 8 bases that match TRBD1. The CDR3 length is 14 residues. Germline V gives CDR1 SQVTM, CDR2 ANQGSEA. With 6 bases clipped from V and 4 bases from J, the junction kept 8 bases outside the gene matches. The CDR3 region has the DNA TGCAGCGTCCGGTACAGGGGGAGTTACAATGAGCAGTTCTTC. Its protein is CSVRYRGSYNEQFF.

This clone appeared a few times. The chain couples TRBV30 to TRBJ2-1, with 12 positions matching TRBD2. The V and J ends lost 4 bases and 8 bases, in that order; junction bases with no gene match: 9. From germline, CDR1 is GTSNPN and CDR2 SVGIG (reference sequence). The CDR3 extends over 15 amino acids. CDR3 bases: TGTGCCTGGACGCCCTGGACTAGCGGGACAGATGAGCAGTTCTTC. This gives the protein CAWTPWTSGTDEQFF.

This chain uses TRBV4-2 with TRBJ2-5, with 7 bases identical to TRBD2. V shed 8 bases and J 1 base; nucleotides not matched to a gene: 10. Germline V gene sequence: CDR1 LGHNA, CDR2 YNFKEQ. CDR3 length: 15 residues. The CDR3 bases are TGTGCCAGCGCACGAAGTTCTAGCGGCCAAGAGACCCAGTACTTC. It yields the protein CASARSSSGQETQYF.

The chain links TRBV27 to TRBJ2-1; D might be TRBD1 (6 bases). This CDR3 is built from 16 residues. V lost 4 bases and J lost 0, with 13 bases in between. The V gene's germline CDR1 is MNHEY and CDR2 SMNVEV (reference sequence). The CDR3 reads CASSSKQGSSYNEQFF. CDR3 coding DNA: TGTGCCAGCAGTTCAAAACAGGGTAGCTCCTACAATGAGCAGTTCTTC.

This chain links TRBV30 with TRBJ2-3; D is perhaps TRBD2 (5 bases). This CDR3 spans 16 amino acids. The germline gives CDR1 GTSNPN, CDR2 SVGIG (reference sequence). With 2 bases removed from V and 0 bases from J, the gap between germline ends came to 15 bases. In nucleotides, the CDR3 is TGTGCCTGGAGTCCCCTCGAGGAGGTTAGCACAGATACGCAGTATTTT. This gives the protein CAWSPLEEVSTDTQYF.

The rearrangement joins TRBV5-4 to TRBJ2-2; tentatively, D is TRBD1 (5 bases). Per germline, CDR1 SGHNT and CDR2 YYREEE (reference sequence). The CDR3 extends over 13 amino acids. With 0 bases removed from V and 6 bases from J, the gap between germline ends came to 6 bases. CDR3 sequence (DNA): TGTGCCAGCAGCTTGGGACAGTCCGGGGAGCTGTTTTTT. Amino acid sequence: CASSLGQSGELFF.

This clone has only one observation. The chain employs TRBV29-1 and TRBJ1-4; D possibly corresponds to TRBD1 (5 bases). The CDR3 is 16 amino acids. Trimming pared 1 base from V and 6 bases from J, leaving 18 bases between. Germline V gene data show CDR1 as SQVTM and CDR2 as ANQGSEA. For the CDR3, the DNA is TGCAGCGTTGAAGTTATGTCAGGGAAAGAGCATGAAAAACTGTTTTTT. The encoded protein is CSVEVMSGKEHEKLFF.

This clone was seen once. The gene calls are TRBV5-6 and TRBJ2-5; the match to TRBD1 covers 7 bases. CDR1 and CDR2 from the germline V gene are SGHDT and YYEEEE. The V segment lost 4 bases and the J segment 5 bases; nucleotides outside the gene matches: 8. The CDR3 has 14 residues. CDR3 in amino acids: CASSVTGRRETQYF. The CDR3 DNA is TGTGCCAGCAGCGTGACAGGGCGTCGGGAGACCCAGTACTTC.

This chain connects TRBV28 to TRBJ1-1; D is uncertain. V gave up 6 bases and J gave up 1 base, with 3 bases separating them. The germline V gene encodes CDR1 MDHEN and CDR2 SYDVKM. This CDR3 is 11 amino acids long. The CDR3 reads CASRENTEAFF. The DNA of the CDR3 is TGTGCCAGCAGAGAGAACACTGAAGCTTTCTTT. Full variable domain (missing parts from reference TRBV28 and TRBJ1-1): DVKVTQSSRYLVKRTGEKVFLECVQDMDHENMFWYRQDPGLGLRLIYFSYDVKMKEKGDIPEGYSVSREKKERFSLILESASTNQTSMYLCASRENTEAFFGQGTRLTVV.

The chain recombines TRBV15 with TRBJ2-1, with D possibly being TRBD2 (6 bases). CDR3 length equals 15 residues. V lost 5 bases and J lost 5, with 16 bases in between. CDR1 and CDR2 from the germline V gene are LNHNV and YYDKDF (reference sequence). The CDR3 DNA is TGTGCCACCAGCTCACCTCGTAGCGGCGACAATGAGCAGTTCTTC. Translated: CATSSPRSGDNEQFF. The variable domain in full, completed from reference TRBV15 and TRBJ2-1, reads DAMVIQNPRYQVTQFGKPVTLSCSQTLNHNVMYWYQQKSSQAPKLLFHYYDKDFNNEADTPDNFQSRRPNTSFCFLDIRSPGLGDTAMYLCATSSPRSGDNEQFFGPGTRLTVL.

This clone has just a few counts. The chain combines TRBV5-1 with TRBJ2-5; D is unresolved. The germline V gene encodes CDR1 SGHRS and CDR2 YFSETQ. Deletions cut 0 bases from V and 2 bases from J, with 20 bases between. The CDR3 is made up of 18 amino acids. The CDR3 sequence is CASSLGVSGMALQETQYF. In DNA, the CDR3 is TGCGCCAGCAGCTTGGGGGTCTCTGGCATGGCGCTGCAAGAGACCCAGTACTTC.

The CDR3 loop reads CASSTTGRETQYF. CDR3 bases: TGCGCCAGCAGCACGACAGGGCGGGAGACCCAGTACTTC. This chain uses TRBV4-1 with TRBJ2-5, with 7 bases fitting TRBD1. The V and J ends lost 5 bases and 5 bases, in that order; junction bases with no gene match: 5. CDR3 length: 13 residues. Germline loops: CDR1 MGHRA, CDR2 YSYEKL.

This clone was seen a single time. The rearrangement uses TRBV9 and TRBJ2-7, with 8 bases matching TRBD2. Germline CDR1 is SGDLS and CDR2 is YYNGEE. The trim removed 3 bases at V and 5 bases at J, leaving 7 bases unmatched. The CDR3 loop spans 14 amino acids. The CDR3 here is CASSEGTSLHEQYF. In DNA, the CDR3 is TGTGCCAGCAGCGAAGGGACTAGTCTCCACGAGCAGTACTTC.

Comment on this clone: Other DNA sequences in the sample encode the same CDR3. This chain connects TRBV29-1 to TRBJ2-3, with D unclear. The V end was cut by 1 base, the J end by 1 base, with 6 bases between. The CDR3 has 13 residues. CDR1 and CDR2 (germline): SQVTM, ANQGSEA. This CDR3 is CSVEGGGTDTQYF. For the CDR3, the DNA is TGCAGCGTTGAAGGGGGTGGCACAGATACGCAGTATTTT.

Notes on this clone: Other nucleotide sequences in the sample specify the same CDR3. The chain uses TRBV7-9 and TRBJ1-1, with 7 bases aligning to TRBD1. CDR3 length: 12 residues. Trimming removed 1 base from V and 7 bases from J; junction bases left unmatched: 0. Germline lookup yields CDR1 SEHNR and CDR2 FQNEAQ (reference sequence). CDR3 bases: TGTGCCAGCAGCTTAGGACAGGGTGAAGCTTTCTTT. Amino acid sequence: CASSLGQGEAFF.

The chain has TRBV7-9 and TRBJ2-5; D gene uncertain. The CDR3 length is 13 residues. The ends were cut back, 2 bases at V and 2 bases at J, with 6 bases in the middle. The germline gives CDR1 SEHNR, CDR2 FQNEAQ (reference sequence). CDR3 sequence (DNA): TGTGCCAGCAGCTTACGAGAACAAGAGACCCAGTACTTC. Its protein product is CASSLREQETQYF. Variable domain in full (rest from reference TRBV7-9 and TRBJ2-5): DTGVSQNPRHKITKRGQNVTFRCDPISEHNRLYWYRQTLGQGPEFLTYFQNEAQLEKSRLLSDRFSAERPKGSFSTLEIQRTEQGDSAMYLCASSLREQETQYFGPGTRLLVL.

V usage is TRBV2 and J usage is TRBJ2-7; a weak D match, TRBD2 (6 bases). Germline CDR1 reads SNHLY; CDR2 reads FYNNEI. V was shortened by 3 bases and J by 9 bases, with 15 bases between the two germline ends. This CDR3 has 13 amino acids. The CDR3 region is CASSDGALARQYF. DNA for the CDR3: TGTGCCAGCAGTGACGGGGCCCTAGCGCGGCAGTACTTC.

The rearrangement uses TRBV4-3 and TRBJ2-3, with 8 bases lining up with TRBD2. Germline V gene sequence: CDR1 LGHNA, CDR2 YSLEER. CDR3 length equals 17 residues. V shed 0 bases and J 6 bases; nucleotides not matched to a gene: 11. CDR3 protein: CASSQDWASGQVDTQYF. CDR3 bases: TGCGCCAGCAGCCAAGATTGGGCTAGCGGGCAGGTGGATACGCAGTATTTT.

The V and J genes are TRBV30 and TRBJ2-1, with 10 bases matching TRBD2. Trimming took 5 bases from V and 5 from J; bases not matched to a gene: 15. The CDR3 length is 17 residues. Germline V gives CDR1 GTSNPN, CDR2 SVGIG (reference sequence). In nucleotides, the CDR3 is TGTGCCTGGCGTAATAGCGGGAGGTACCGGGGGGACAATGAGCAGTTCTTC. Translating it yields CAWRNSGRYRGDNEQFF.